These 26 T cell receptor beta chains came from one sample sequenced in a study of shared clonotypes between healthy human individuals. The data were produced by immunoSEQ multiplex PCR, yet TCRdb's version contains in-frame clones alone and is incomplete. The data show 2 million to 2.5 million clones, around 95% seen once. Input material: naive CD4+ T cells sorted from blood. As for subset: CD45RA+ positively selected. These receptors came from a man younger than 35 in good health.

The chain joins TRBV19 to TRBJ2-7, with D hard to call. The CDR3 is 15 amino acids. Trimming removed 4 bases at V and 0 bases at J, with 13 bases between. In germline, CDR1 is LNHDA, CDR2 SQIVND (reference sequence). The CDR3 here is CASSTPVASSYEQYF. For the CDR3, the DNA is TGTGCCAGTAGTACCCCAGTGGCCTCCTCCTACGAGCAGTACTTC. Variable domain in full (rest from reference TRBV19 and TRBJ2-7): DGGITQSPKYLFRKEGQNVTLSCEQNLNHDAMYWYRQDPGQGLRLIYYSQIVNDFQKGDIAEGYSVSREKKESFPLTVTSAQKNPTAFYLCASSTPVASSYEQYFGPGTRLTVT.

V gene TRBV25-1 combines with J gene TRBJ1-6, with D tentatively TRBD1 (5 bases). The V end was cut by 4 bases, the J end by 5 bases, with 12 bases between. CDR1 and CDR2 (germline): MGHDK, SYGVNS. The CDR3 spans 15 residues. CDR3 in amino acids: CASSGRGEDNSPLHF. CDR3 bases: TGTGCCAGCAGTGGGAGGGGAGAGGATAATTCACCCCTCCACTTT.

Comments on this clone: Other nucleotide sequences in the sample specify the same CDR3. The chain joins TRBV9 to TRBJ2-5, with a tentative D call TRBD2 (7 bases). The CDR3 is 15 amino acids. Germline values: CDR1 SGDLS, CDR2 YYNGEE. With 1 base removed from V and 1 base from J, the gap between germline ends came to 11 bases. CDR3 protein: CASSVSGGGQETQYF. The CDR3 nucleotides are TGTGCCAGCAGCGTATCGGGGGGCGGCCAAGAGACCCAGTACTTC.

Only one count was recorded for this clone. This chain links TRBV7-2 with TRBJ1-2, with 11 nucleotides matching TRBD1. V lost 3 bases, J lost 8 bases, and 5 bases stayed unmatched. This CDR3 is built from 14 residues. Germline V gene lookup returns CDR1 SGHTA and CDR2 FQGNSA. CDR3 nucleotides: TGTGCCAGCAGCTTTGGGACAGGGGGAACGGGCTACACCTTC. Translating gives CASSFGTGGTGYTF.

With respect to this clone: A junction boundary mismatches the germline segment, possibly from a read error. In nucleotides, the CDR3 is TGTGCCATCAGTACCGGGTGGAACAGCCGATTC. This translates into CAISTGWNSRF. The chain has TRBV10-3 and TRBJ1-2; D gene unclear. CDR1 ENHRY and CDR2 SYGVKD come from the germline V gene. The CDR3 spans 11 residues.

About this clone itself: This specimen includes other DNA sequences encoding the same CDR3. The V gene is TRBV9, the J gene TRBJ1-5, with a possible D match to TRBD1 (5 bases). The germline CDR1 and CDR2 sequences are SGDLS and YYNGEE. V was pared by 0 bases and J by 1 base, with 5 bases between. There are 14 residues in the CDR3. CDR3 protein: CASSVGDSNQPQHF. The CDR3, as DNA: TGTGCCAGCAGCGTAGGGGACAGCAATCAGCCCCAGCATTTT.

As for this clone: Other DNA sequences in this sample translate to the same CDR3. The rearrangement links TRBV5-1 to TRBJ2-3; D is uncertain. The CDR3 is made up of 15 amino acids. Per the germline V gene, CDR1 is SGHRS and CDR2 is YFSETQ. The germline V and J ends were trimmed by 0 bases and 0 bases, with 8 bases remaining between them. The CDR3 spells CASSLVGRSTDTQYF. CDR3 nucleotides: TGCGCCAGCAGCTTGGTTGGCAGGAGCACAGATACGCAGTATTTT.

V usage is TRBV10-2 and J usage is TRBJ2-5; perhaps TRBD2 as D (6 bases). V gave up 0 bases and J gave up 1 base, with 18 bases separating them. The CDR3 runs 18 residues. Germline CDR1 is WSHSY and CDR2 is SAAADI. Written as DNA, the CDR3 is TGCGCCAGCAGTGAGTCGAACCTGGGGAGGCCGGCCCAAGAGACCCAGTACTTC. It translates to CASSESNLGRPAQETQYF.

V usage is TRBV7-8 and J usage is TRBJ2-7; 7 bases agree with TRBD1. The CDR3 consists of 16 residues. The germline gives CDR1 SGHVS, CDR2 FQNEAQ. The V and J ends lost 1 base and 3 bases, in that order; junction bases with no gene match: 9. The DNA of the CDR3 is TGTGCCAGCAGCTTAGTTGGACAGGTGGGGATCTACGAGCAGTACTTC. Protein: CASSLVGQVGIYEQYF.

The J gene is TRBJ2-7, the V gene TRBV4-1, with D possibly TRBD2 on 5 matching bases. Germline assignment: CDR1 MGHRA and CDR2 YSYEKL. The CDR3 length is 17 residues. Trimming took 3 bases from V and 0 from J, leaving 18 bases between them. DNA for the CDR3: TGCGCCAGCAGCCAGTTCCCACCGGGGATTAGCTCCTACGAGCAGTACTTC. This codes for CASSQFPPGISSYEQYF.

The chain employs TRBV7-9 and TRBJ2-7; D possibly corresponds to TRBD1 (6 bases). The CDR3 loop spans 13 amino acids. V was cut by 4 bases and J by 6 bases, with 13 bases left in between. CDR1 is SEHNR, CDR2 FQNEAQ, per germline (reference sequence). The CDR3 DNA sequence: TGTGCCAGCAGCTCTATGAGGGGGAGCGAGCAGTACTTC. The encoded protein is CASSSMRGSEQYF.

The chain uses TRBV30 and TRBJ1-2; D may be TRBD1 (5 bases). Germline V gene lookup returns CDR1 GTSNPN and CDR2 SVGIG (reference sequence). Trimming shortened V by 5 bases and J by 7 bases, and 17 bases separated the two germline ends. CDR3 size: 13 residues. This CDR3 reads CAWVGTAPGGYTF. The CDR3 DNA reads TGTGCCTGGGTGGGGACCGCTCCGGGTGGCTACACCTTC.

This chain connects TRBV14 to TRBJ1-3; D is unclear. V was clipped by 8 bases and J by 6 bases, with 17 bases between them. The CDR3 has 14 amino acids. Germline loops: CDR1 SGHDN, CDR2 FVKESK. The CDR3 nucleotides read TGTGCCAGCGGCGTTCCGGGTTTGAAAAACACCATATATTTT. Translating it yields CASGVPGLKNTIYF. The variable domain in full, with the rest retrieved from reference TRBV14 and TRBJ1-3, is EAGVTQFPSHSVIEKGQTVTLRCDPISGHDNLYWYRRVMGKEIKFLLHFVKESKQDESGMPNNRFLAERTGGTYSTLKVQPAELEDSGVYFCASGVPGLKNTIYFGEGSWLTVV.

The chain employs TRBV27 and TRBJ2-2; 7 nucleotides align to TRBD2. V lost 3 bases and J lost 4; bases outside the gene matches: 14. Germline CDR1 reads MNHEY; CDR2 reads SMNVEV (reference sequence). CDR3 length equals 18 residues. The CDR3 bases are TGTGCCAGCAGTTTTAGAGGTAGTTCGGGGGGACGCACCGGGGAGCTGTTTTTT. This encodes CASSFRGSSGGRTGELFF.

In the case of this clone: This same CDR3 is encoded by further DNA sequences in the sample. The rearrangement joins TRBV27 to TRBJ2-7, with no clear D. The V gene's germline CDR1 is MNHEY and CDR2 SMNVEV (reference sequence). V dropped 0 bases and J dropped 7 bases, with 4 bases sitting between them. The CDR3 is 11 amino acids. The CDR3 region is CASSLSGEQYF. CDR3 bases: TGTGCCAGCAGTTTATCGGGTGAGCAGTACTTC.

This chain uses TRBV10-3 with TRBJ1-2; D perhaps matches TRBD1 (5 bases). V lost 2 bases and J lost 4, with 14 bases in between. Per germline, CDR1 ENHRY and CDR2 SYGVKD. The CDR3 totals 15 residues. The CDR3 protein is CAISEGDGSIYGYTF. CDR3 DNA sequence: TGTGCCATCAGTGAGGGGGACGGATCGATCTATGGCTACACCTTC.

This sequence joins TRBV7-2 and TRBJ1-1, with D unclear. This CDR3 is built from 15 residues. V gave up 1 base and J gave up 0 bases, with 9 bases separating them. CDR1 is SGHTA and CDR2 is FQGNSA in the germline V gene. The CDR3: CASSLVARMNTEAFF. Written as DNA, the CDR3 is TGTGCCAGCAGCTTAGTAGCCCGGATGAACACTGAAGCTTTCTTT. Supplemented by reference TRBV7-2 and TRBJ1-1, the full variable domain reads GAGVSQSPSNKVTEKGKDVELRCDPISGHTALYWYRQSLGQGLEFLIYFQGNSAPDKSGLPSDRFSAERTGGSVSTLTIQRTQQEDSAVYLCASSLVARMNTEAFFGQGTRLTVV.

The gene calls are TRBV18 and TRBJ1-3; a weak D match, TRBD1 (5 bases). The CDR3 runs 17 residues. Germline V gene lookup returns CDR1 KGHSH and CDR2 LQKENI. V lost 1 base and J lost 0, with 13 bases in between. In DNA, the CDR3 is TGTGCCAGCTCACCACTCCCGGGAGGGACCTCTGGAAACACCATATATTTT. Residues: CASSPLPGGTSGNTIYF.

The chain has TRBV30 and TRBJ2-7, with 9 positions matching TRBD1. Trimming removed 3 bases from V and 6 bases from J; junction bases left unmatched: 12. Germline V gives CDR1 GTSNPN, CDR2 SVGIG (reference sequence). CDR3 size: 15 residues. CDR3 in DNA: TGTGCCTGGAGGCGCCGCGGGACAGGGCCTTCCGAGCAGTACTTC. Amino acids: CAWRRRGTGPSEQYF.

The chain has TRBV30 and TRBJ2-5, with D hard to call. The germline CDR1 and CDR2 sequences are GTSNPN and SVGIG (reference sequence). Trimming cost V 2 bases and J 5 bases, with 12 bases left between them. CDR3 length: 13 residues. In nucleotides, the CDR3 is TGTGCCTGGAGTCAGCATACGAGGGAGACCCAGTACTTC. As protein: CAWSQHTRETQYF.

The chain links TRBV18 to TRBJ1-1, with D unclear. Germline V CDR1 and CDR2: KGHSH, LQKENI. The V gene lost 3 bases and the J gene lost 2 bases, with 13 bases spanning the gap. This CDR3 spans 15 amino acids. The CDR3 DNA reads TGTGCCAGCTCACCCAGTCAAGGCCCTAACACTGAAGCTTTCTTT. It is translated as CASSPSQGPNTEAFF.

The V and J genes are TRBV7-8 and TRBJ1-3; no clear D. Germline V gene data show CDR1 as SGHVS and CDR2 as FQNEAQ. The CDR3 extends over 14 amino acids. Trimming stripped 2 bases from V and 8 bases from J, with 13 bases between. The CDR3 region has the DNA TGTGCCAGCAGCTTATTTCCCAACAGAGACACCATATATTTT. It specifies CASSLFPNRDTIYF.

The chain carries TRBV29-1 and TRBJ2-2; 8 nucleotides match TRBD1. CDR1 and CDR2 (germline): SQVTM, ANQGSEA. CDR3 length equals 12 residues. V lost 7 bases, J lost 4 bases, and 2 bases stayed unmatched. This chain's CDR3 is CSGGQATGELFF. The CDR3 bases are TGCAGCGGGGGACAGGCCACCGGGGAGCTGTTTTTT.

The chain carries TRBV5-1 and TRBJ2-1; the match to TRBD2 covers 10 bases. Unmatched junction bases numbered 7, after V lost 4 bases and J lost 6 bases. The CDR3 totals 15 residues. The germline V gene has CDR1 SGHRS and CDR2 YFSETQ. The CDR3 coding sequence is TGCGCCAGCAGCGGATCTTCTAGCGGGAGCAATGAGCAGTTCTTC. The encoded protein is CASSGSSSGSNEQFF. The variable domain in full, with the rest retrieved from reference TRBV5-1 and TRBJ2-1, is KAGVTQTPRYLIKTRGQQVTLSCSPISGHRSVSWYQQTPGQGLQFLFEYFSETQRNKGNFPGRFSGRQFSNSRSEMNVSTLELGDSALYLCASSGSSSGSNEQFFGPGTRLTVL.

Remarks on this clone: One end of the junction varies from germline; a read error may be responsible. This chain uses TRBV7-7 with TRBJ1-4, with 8 bases lining up with TRBD1. Germline values: CDR1 SSHAT, CDR2 FNYEAQ (reference sequence). The CDR3 sequence is 12 residues long. The CDR3 sequence: CASSWDRPKLFF. The CDR3, as DNA: TGTGCTAGCAGCTGGGACAGGCCAAAACTGTTTTTT.

The chain employs TRBV28 and TRBJ1-2; a possible D gene is TRBD1 (6 bases). Germline lookup yields CDR1 MDHEN and CDR2 SYDVKM. This CDR3 is built from 12 residues. V lost 6 bases and J lost 8, with 13 bases in between. The CDR3 loop reads CASSSNRDGYTF. CDR3 nucleotide sequence: TGTGCCAGCAGCTCTAACAGGGACGGCTACACCTTC.